This T cell receptor (beta chain) was identified in a study of cytomegalovirus exposure and HLA in healthy donors. General study points: Presence/absence analyses rested on an assumption that sequencing depth was roughly uniform across donors. Rare TCR sequences dominated, though some public TCRs recurred in many donors. Later, TCR association rates were found to vary by HLA locus, highest for DRB1 and lowest for HLA-C. A few chains linked to CMV were shown in vitro to be specific for CMV antigens.

This CDR3 has 16 amino acids. CDR1 and CDR2 (germline): SEHNR, FQNEAQ (reference sequence). PCR employed 60 Vbeta and 13 Jbeta primers. TCRdb's copy holds only in-frame clones and misses some; the assay was immunoSEQ multiplex PCR. Of 150,000 to 200,000 clones in the sample, 75% to 80% were seen once. This clone was found once. Its antigen remains unknown. Germline and junction disagree at one end, which may indicate a read error. The chain uses TRBV7-9 and TRBJ2-5; TRBD1 matches at 9 bases. What was sequenced was PBMCs. The receptor comes from a woman in her 30s in good health and CMV-seropositive. CDR3 coding DNA: TGTTCCAGCAGCTTAAGCGGACAGGGGAAAGCTGAGACCCAGTACTTC. Residues: CSSSLSGQGKAETQYF.